This TCR beta chain was identified in a study of technical replicates of blood from several donors. The table came from immunoSEQ multiplex PCR; TCRdb's copy has only in-frame clones and leaves some out. This sample yields about 90,000 clones, of which about 93% are seen a single time; around 0.25% belongs to the top ten. The CDR3 is made up of 17 amino acids. CDR1 is KGHSH and CDR2 is LQKENI in the germline V gene. Trimming removed 0 bases from V and 2 bases from J, with 15 bases in between. The chain joins TRBV18 to TRBJ2-3; possible D gene TRBD1, 5 bases. The sample was T cells isolated from PBMCs. This receptor was obtained from a human donor in good health. CDR3 residues: CASSPPGGLGHTDTQYF. The CDR3 DNA reads as TGTGCCAGCTCACCACCGGGTGGGTTGGGGCACACAGATACGCAGTATTTT.